These 30 T cell receptor beta chains were all obtained from the same sample, sequenced in a study of blood T cell repertoires in COVID-19. The repertoire was sequenced with immunoSEQ multiplex PCR; TCRdb's copy has only in-frame clones and lacks some. The sample has 45,000 to 50,000 clones; 70% to 90% are singletons. The sample taken for sequencing was peripheral blood. The receptors derive from a man between 50 and 59 years old with active COVID-19.

V usage is TRBV7-2 and J usage is TRBJ1-2; the match to TRBD1 covers 9 bases. The V gene's germline CDR1 is SGHTA and CDR2 FQGNSA. This CDR3 comprises 15 residues. After removal of 2 bases from V and 6 bases from J, the junction contained 7 bases not matched to a gene. The CDR3 region has the DNA TGTGCCAGCAGCTTATTGGCCGGGGACAGGGATGGCTACACCTTC. Protein: CASSLLAGDRDGYTF.

The chain has TRBV4-3 and TRBJ2-1; tentatively, D is TRBD2 (6 bases). This CDR3 contains 14 residues. Germline CDR1 is LGHNA and CDR2 is YSLEER. V was trimmed by 1 base and J by 6 bases, leaving 10 bases between them. In DNA form, the CDR3 reads TGCGCCAGCAGCCAAGGGGTCGGGGGCAATGAGCAGTTCTTC. This encodes CASSQGVGGNEQFF.

The chain couples TRBV6-5 to TRBJ2-7, with TRBD2 as a possible D gene (6 bases). Germline CDR1 MNHEY, CDR2 SVGAGI. V was cut by 0 bases and J by 4 bases, with 16 bases left in between. The CDR3 contains 16 residues. CDR3 sequence reads: CASSYSGGFVGYEQYF. The CDR3 DNA reads TGTGCCAGCAGTTACTCGGGGGGTTTCGTGGGATACGAGCAGTACTTC.

The chain has TRBV10-3 and TRBJ2-6; 8 positions match TRBD2. The trim removed 8 bases at V and 0 bases at J, leaving 12 bases unmatched. Looked up from germline, CDR1 is ENHRY and CDR2 is SYGVKD. The CDR3 is 18 residues long. This CDR3 is CAIGFRLALASGANVLTF. As DNA, the CDR3 is TGTGCCATCGGGTTTAGACTAGCGTTAGCCTCTGGGGCCAACGTCCTGACTTTC.

The CDR3 sequence is CASSLRETSSNTGELFF. CDR3 DNA sequence: TGTGCCAGCAGTCTTCGAGAGACTAGCTCGAACACCGGGGAGCTGTTTTTT. This sequence joins TRBV6-6 and TRBJ2-2; 7 bases match TRBD2. Germline V gives CDR1 MNHNY, CDR2 SVGAGI (reference sequence). V lost 5 bases, J lost 0 bases, and 9 bases stayed unmatched. The CDR3 has 17 amino acids.

DNA of the CDR3: TGTGCCACCGGGACAGAAGAAAAACTGTTTTTT. Translated, it gives CATGTEEKLFF. The chain joins TRBV10-3 to TRBJ1-4; 7 nucleotides agree with TRBD1. The CDR3 sequence is 11 residues long. Germline CDR1 and CDR2: ENHRY and SYGVKD. With V trimmed by 10 bases and J by 8 bases, 4 bases remained unmatched.

The rearrangement links TRBV29-1 to TRBJ2-7; 9 bases are a match to TRBD1. The V gene's germline CDR1 is SQVTM and CDR2 ANQGSEA. J gave up 5 bases and V 6 bases, and 11 bases lay outside the gene matches. The CDR3 is made up of 14 amino acids. The CDR3 DNA reads TGCAGCGTCGCTACCACAGGGGGCGAGGACGAGCAGTACTTC. It encodes CSVATTGGEDEQYF.

This chain connects TRBV4-3 to TRBJ2-7, with 9 bases aligning to TRBD1. The CDR3 runs to 15 residues. Germline values: CDR1 LGHNA, CDR2 YSLEER. Trimming cost V 1 base and J 2 bases; bases outside gene matches: 3. The CDR3 sequence is CASSQAGDRAYEQYF. The CDR3 DNA is TGCGCCAGCAGCCAAGCGGGGGACAGGGCCTACGAGCAGTACTTC.

The V call is TRBV5-5, the J call TRBJ2-3, with 7 bases that match TRBD2. Per the germline V gene, CDR1 is SGHKS and CDR2 is YYEKEE (reference sequence). The CDR3 is 15 residues long. The ends lost 3 bases at V and 0 bases at J; junction bases unmatched: 4. The CDR3 DNA reads TGTGCCAGCAGCTCCCTAGCGGCCAGCACAGATACGCAGTATTTT. It yields the protein CASSSLAASTDTQYF.

The CDR3 region has the DNA TGCAGCGTTGTGACAGGGAACTATGGCTACACCTTC. Protein: CSVVTGNYGYTF. The V call is TRBV29-1, the J call TRBJ1-2; 7 bases fit TRBD1. V gave up 4 bases and J gave up 2 bases; unmatched junction bases: 1. The CDR3 has 12 amino acids. Looked up from germline, CDR1 is SQVTM and CDR2 is ANQGSEA.

This clone was picked up one time. The CDR3 DNA is TGTGCCAGCAGCGCCAGACAGGGCTCCTACGAGCAGTACTTC. This codes for CASSARQGSYEQYF. J is TRBJ2-7 and V is TRBV7-9; TRBD1 matches at 7 bases. The V and J ends lost 5 bases and 0 bases, in that order; junction bases with no gene match: 4. This CDR3 is 14 amino acids long. Germline V gives CDR1 SEHNR, CDR2 FQNEAQ (reference sequence).

The chain recombines TRBV3-1 (or the pseudogene TRBV3-2) with TRBJ2-7, with 7 bases identical to TRBD1. After removal of 0 bases from V and 3 bases from J, the junction contained 5 bases not matched to a gene. Germline V gene data show CDR1 as LGHDT and CDR2 as YNNKEL (reference sequence). The CDR3 extends over 15 amino acids. The CDR3 coding sequence is TGTGCCAGCAGCCAAGATGGACAGGCTTTCTACGAGCAGTACTTC. It yields the protein CASSQDGQAFYEQYF.

The chain is built from TRBV4-3 and TRBJ2-7, with 13 bases fitting TRBD2. Germline CDR1 LGHNA, CDR2 YSLEER. Losses at the gene ends were 3 bases for V and 5 bases for J; bases not matched to a gene: 7. This CDR3 comprises 16 residues. As DNA, the CDR3 is TGCGCCAGCAGCCAGGGAACTAGCGGGAGGGATAACGAGCAGTACTTC. It encodes CASSQGTSGRDNEQYF.

This chain uses TRBV12-3 or TRBV12-4 with TRBJ1-2, with TRBD1 matching 7 bases. J was trimmed by 5 bases and V by 6 bases; bases with no gene match: 6. The CDR3 covers 13 residues. The CDR3 reads CASSAGTVYGYTF. The CDR3 region has the DNA TGTGCCAGCAGCGCCGGGACAGTATATGGCTACACCTTC.

This clone was picked up one time. The V gene is TRBV9, the J gene TRBJ2-1; D may be TRBD1 (6 bases). Trimming took off 3 bases at V and 4 bases at J, with 14 bases between the two ends. Germline CDR1 SGDLS, CDR2 YYNGEE. The CDR3 covers 15 residues. In DNA form, the CDR3 reads TGTGCCAGCAGCGCCCAGACAAGGGGGTACAATGAGCAGTTCTTC. Protein sequence: CASSAQTRGYNEQFF.

J is TRBJ1-5 and V is TRBV7-9; 10 nucleotides line up with TRBD1. The CDR3 length is 16 residues. Germline trimming cut 5 bases from V and 2 bases from J; bases unmatched to any gene: 6. Per germline, CDR1 SEHNR and CDR2 FQNEAQ (reference sequence). The CDR3 DNA follows: TGTGCCAGCAGCCCATCGGGGACAGGGGGCAATCAGCCCCAGCATTTT. Its protein is CASSPSGTGGNQPQHF. The variable domain in full, completed from reference TRBV7-9 and TRBJ1-5, reads DTGVSQNPRHKITKRGQNVTFRCDPISEHNRLYWYRQTLGQGPEFLTYFQNEAQLEKSRLLSDRFSAERPKGSFSTLEIQRTEQGDSAMYLCASSPSGTGGNQPQHFGDGTRLSIL.

The DNA for the CDR3 is TGTGCCAGCATGTCGCAGGGGGCTACTAACTATGGCTACACCTTC. Translated: CASMSQGATNYGYTF. V is TRBV6-5 and J is TRBJ1-2; 8 nucleotides agree with TRBD1. CDR3 length equals 15 residues. Germline CDR1 reads MNHEY; CDR2 reads SVGAGI. The trim removed 7 bases at V and 0 bases at J, leaving 7 bases unmatched.

V and J are TRBV27 and TRBJ2-5; 10 positions match TRBD2. The trim removed 5 bases at V and 1 base at J, leaving 7 bases unmatched. CDR3 length: 16 amino acids. Looked up from germline, CDR1 is MNHEY and CDR2 is SMNVEV (reference sequence). The DNA of the CDR3 is TGTGCCAGCAGTACCCTAGCGGGAGTTAGCCAAGAGACCCAGTACTTC. Amino acids: CASSTLAGVSQETQYF.

This clone has only a few counts. A read error may produce the germline difference seen at one junction end. The chain recombines TRBV7-7 with TRBJ2-2; D is uncertain. The germline V gene encodes CDR1 SSHAT and CDR2 FNYEAQ (reference sequence). The CDR3 is 14 residues long. The CDR3 loop is CASSLDSNTGELFF. The CDR3 DNA sequence: TGTGCTAGCAGCTTAGATTCTAACACCGGGGAGCTGTTTTTT.

The V call is TRBV6-5, the J call TRBJ1-2; 9 nucleotides line up with TRBD1. The germline V gene encodes CDR1 MNHEY and CDR2 SVGAGI. The junction had 9 bases not matched to a gene; V was cut back by 6 bases and J by 4 bases. The CDR3 is 15 residues long. The CDR3 here is CASSTGTGKGYGYTF. DNA of the CDR3: TGTGCCAGCAGCACAGGGACAGGGAAGGGCTATGGCTACACCTTC.

This chain connects TRBV7-3 to TRBJ2-1, with D perhaps TRBD2 (7 bases). This CDR3 has 13 residues. The V end lost 1 base, the J end lost 9 bases, and 10 bases lay between the germline ends. Germline V gene data show CDR1 as SGHTA and CDR2 as FQGTGA. The CDR3 DNA is TGTGCCAGCAGCTTAATAAGGGGGGGTGAGCAGTTCTTC. This sequence encodes CASSLIRGGEQFF.

The J gene is TRBJ2-5, the V gene TRBV5-1; 7 nucleotides line up with TRBD2. The germline CDR1 and CDR2 sequences are SGHRS and YFSETQ. The CDR3 has 16 amino acids. J lost 0 bases, V lost 4 bases, and 9 bases had no gene match. In DNA form, the CDR3 reads TGCGCCAGCAGCGCCGGGACGGGGGGTTACCAAGAGACCCAGTACTTC. Its protein is CASSAGTGGYQETQYF. Combining the CDR3 with reference TRBV5-1 and TRBJ2-5 gives the whole variable domain KAGVTQTPRYLIKTRGQQVTLSCSPISGHRSVSWYQQTPGQGLQFLFEYFSETQRNKGNFPGRFSGRQFSNSRSEMNVSTLELGDSALYLCASSAGTGGYQETQYFGPGTRLLVL.

The rearrangement links TRBV5-4 to TRBJ1-4, with a tentative D call TRBD1 (5 bases). The CDR3 is made up of 14 amino acids. The V end lost 1 base, the J end lost 8 bases, and 12 bases lay between the germline ends. Germline lookup yields CDR1 SGHNT and CDR2 YYREEE (reference sequence). CDR3 sequence (DNA): TGTGCCAGCAGCTTGCAGGGCCGGGAGGAAAAACTGTTTTTT. It specifies CASSLQGREEKLFF. Looking up the rest from reference TRBV5-4 and TRBJ1-4 gives the full variable domain: ETGVTQSPTHLIKTRGQQVTLRCSSQSGHNTVSWYQQALGQGPQFIFQYYREEENGRGNFPPRFSGLQFPNYSSELNVNALELDDSALYLCASSLQGREEKLFFGSGTQLSVL.

This sequence joins TRBV6-5 and TRBJ1-1; 8 bases line up with TRBD1. Germline CDR1 reads MNHEY; CDR2 reads SVGAGI. J gave up 0 bases and V 4 bases, and 7 bases lay outside the gene matches. The CDR3 has 16 amino acids. CDR3 residues: CASSSRQGAMNTEAFF. DNA of the CDR3: TGTGCCAGCAGTTCCCGCCAGGGGGCGATGAACACTGAAGCTTTCTTT.

This chain uses TRBV5-1 with TRBJ2-2; 14 bases align to TRBD2. Trimming at V came to 4 bases and at J to 10 bases, leaving 9 bases not matched to a gene. The CDR3 totals 16 residues. Looked up from germline, CDR1 is SGHRS and CDR2 is YFSETQ. The CDR3 sequence is CASSKGLAGGLMELFF. The CDR3 DNA sequence: TGCGCCAGCAGCAAAGGACTAGCGGGAGGCCTGATGGAGCTGTTTTTT.

The chain employs TRBV4-1 and TRBJ2-7; 11 nucleotides align to TRBD1. The ends lost 2 bases at V and 4 bases at J; junction bases unmatched: 4. Germline V lookup: CDR1 MGHRA, CDR2 YSYEKL. CDR3 length equals 15 residues. The CDR3 sequence is CASSQPRDRGYEQYF. CDR3 DNA sequence: TGCGCCAGCAGCCAACCCCGGGACAGGGGGTACGAGCAGTACTTC.

The rearrangement uses TRBV5-4 and TRBJ2-5, with TRBD1 matching 12 bases. Germline V lookup: CDR1 SGHNT, CDR2 YYREEE (reference sequence). The V segment lost 4 bases and the J segment 5 bases; nucleotides outside the gene matches: 6. The CDR3 covers 15 residues. As DNA, the CDR3 is TGTGCCAGCAGCCCGGGACAGGGGGCGACGGAGACCCAGTACTTC. Translated, it gives CASSPGQGATETQYF.

This clone is a singleton in its sample. This chain links TRBV10-1 with TRBJ2-3; D is uncertain. The germline CDR1 and CDR2 sequences are WNHNN and SYGVQD (reference sequence). The CDR3 totals 11 residues. Trimming took 6 bases from V and 6 from J, leaving 7 bases between them. The CDR3 nucleotides are TGCGCCAGCAGCTCTTCTGATACGCAGTATTTT. Translating gives CASSSSDTQYF.

This clone was recorded only once. This chain links TRBV27 with TRBJ2-3; 11 bases fit TRBD1. V lost 5 bases, J lost 7 bases, and 11 bases stayed unmatched. This CDR3 has 16 residues. Germline CDR1 is MNHEY and CDR2 is SMNVEV (reference sequence). The DNA for the CDR3 is TGTGCCAGCAGTCCCCTGGAAGGACAGGGGGCTCATACGCAGTATTTT. Translation gives CASSPLEGQGAHTQYF.

The J gene is TRBJ2-4, the V gene TRBV27; D ambiguous. CDR3 length equals 16 residues. Trimming took off 1 base at V and 0 bases at J, with 10 bases between the two ends. Germline V gene lookup returns CDR1 MNHEY and CDR2 SMNVEV (reference sequence). CDR3 loop: CASSLYWSAAKNIQYF. The DNA of the CDR3 is TGTGCCAGCAGTTTATATTGGAGTGCAGCCAAAAACATTCAGTACTTC.